The next 17 T cell receptor beta chains were all read from a single sample in a study of molecular identifiers for immune sequencing clone quantification. TCRdb itself ran the PCR reads through MiXCR, one entry per CDR3 protein. The sample has over 600,000 distinct CDR3 sequences; roughly 21% are singletons. Sequencing was done on a sample of naive CD8+ T cells from blood, with Jurkat cell RNA spiked in. Subset denoted: FACS-sorted CD8+CD4-CCR7+CD45RA+ naive T cells. The source is a human donor in good health. Some libraries in this study had Jurkat cell RNA spiked in.

This clonotype appeared a few times. This chain links TRBV27 with TRBJ1-1; TRBD1 matches 7 bases. V dropped 6 bases and J dropped 4; count of bases not matched to a gene: 8. The CDR3 contains 14 residues. Germline assignment: CDR1 MNHEY and CDR2 SMNVEV (reference sequence). CDR3 nucleotide sequence: TGTGCCAGCAGCCACAGGGGTATCGGCACTGAAGCTTTCTTT. It yields the protein CASSHRGIGTEAFF.

With regard to this clonotype: This sequence may be a read error, since a much larger clone differs from it by one base. CDR3 protein: CASADAYEQYF. CDR3 nucleotide sequence: TGTGCCAGCGCCGACGCCTACGAGCAGTACTTC. The chain joins TRBV25-1 to TRBJ2-7, with unresolved D. The germline V gene encodes CDR1 MGHDK and CDR2 SYGVNS. Trimming cost V 8 bases and J 2 bases, with 7 bases left between them. This CDR3 contains 11 residues.

This clonotype was detected a few times. A single base separates this from a much larger clone, so it may be a read error. The rearrangement links TRBV28 to TRBJ2-7; tentative D call: TRBD1 (5 bases). The CDR3 spans 13 residues. CDR1 and CDR2 (germline): MDHEN, SYDVKM. DNA for the CDR3: TGTACCACCGCGACAGCCTACTCCTACGAGCAGTACTTC. Translated, it gives CTTATAYSYEQYF. Based on the CDR3 plus reference TRBV28 and TRBJ2-7, the full variable domain is DVKVTQSSRYLVKRTGEKVFLECVQDMDHENMFWYRQDPGLGLRLIYFSYDVKMKEKGDIPEGYSVSREKKERFSLILESASTNQTSMYLCTTATAYSYEQYFGPGTRLTVT.

This clonotype has only a few counts. This may arise from a read error, as a much more abundant clone is one base away. The conserved closing phenylalanine or tryptophan is absent in this CDR3, likely reflecting a read error. The gene calls are TRBV7-9 and TRBJ2-3, with 7 bases fitting TRBD1. The CDR3 runs 14 residues. Germline trimming cut 3 bases from V and 3 bases from J; bases unmatched to any gene: 3. CDR1 SEHNR and CDR2 FQNEAQ come from the germline V gene (reference sequence). The CDR3 loop is CASSLGQRTDTQYS. The CDR3 DNA sequence: TGTGCCAGCAGCTTGGGACAGAGGACAGATACGCAGTATTCT.

Of note for this clonotype: Being one base from a much bigger clone, this may be a read error. The gene calls are TRBV29-1 and TRBJ2-7; perhaps TRBD2 as D (6 bases). This CDR3 is 12 amino acids long. Germline CDR1 reads SQVTM; CDR2 reads ANQGSEA. Trimming left V 7 bases short and J 1 base short, with 11 bases between. CDR3 nucleotide sequence: TGCAGCGCGGAGGGACCTTCCTACGAGCAGTACTTC. Its protein is CSAEGPSYEQYF.

Only a few counts were recorded for this clonotype. The chain combines TRBV4-1 with TRBJ2-1, with D possibly being TRBD1 (6 bases). The germline gives CDR1 MGHRA, CDR2 YSYEKL. The CDR3 contains 15 residues. V was cut by 2 bases and J by 10 bases, with 18 bases left in between. CDR3 bases: TGCGCCAGCAGCCAACCAGCGAGCCGACAGGAAGAGCAGTTCTTC. Protein product: CASSQPASRQEEQFF.

This clonotype has a count of ten or more. This chain connects TRBV7-9 to TRBJ2-7, with D tentatively TRBD2 (6 bases). V dropped 10 bases and J dropped 6 bases, with 34 bases sitting between them. The CDR3 spans 18 residues. Germline V gives CDR1 SEHNR, CDR2 FQNEAQ (reference sequence). The CDR3 DNA follows: TGTGCCACACCCCCCGGGACTTCCGTCATCGTCCCTCCCTCCGAGCAGTACTTC. Its protein product is CATPPGTSVIVPPSEQYF. Filled out from reference TRBV7-9 and TRBJ2-7, the complete variable domain reads DTGVSQNPRHKITKRGQNVTFRCDPISEHNRLYWYRQTLGQGPEFLTYFQNEAQLEKSRLLSDRFSAERPKGSFSTLEIQRTEQGDSAMYLCATPPGTSVIVPPSEQYFGPGTRLTVT.

The sample holds many counts of this clonotype. The chain couples TRBV12-3 or TRBV12-4 to TRBJ1-4; D unresolved. V lost 4 bases to trimming and J lost 3 bases, with 9 bases between them. The CDR3 contains 14 residues. Here the CDR3 reads CASSWNVANEKLFF. As DNA, the CDR3 is TGTGCCAGCAGTTGGAACGTGGCTAATGAAAAACTGTTTTTT.

The genes are TRBV6-6 and TRBJ2-7; no firm D call. Germline V gives CDR1 MNHNY, CDR2 SVGAGI (reference sequence). The CDR3 is 12 amino acids. Deletions cut 11 bases from V and 2 bases from J, with 13 bases between. As DNA, the CDR3 is TGTGCCGGTAGAGATCAGCCCTACGAGCAGTACTTC. Translated: CAGRDQPYEQYF.

This clonotype was recorded at least ten times. This chain links TRBV29-1 with TRBJ1-1; D is unclear. The CDR3 contains 10 residues. Trimming removed 7 bases from V and 2 bases from J, with 5 bases in between. The germline V gene encodes CDR1 SQVTM and CDR2 ANQGSEA. The CDR3 region is CSAANTEAFF. The CDR3 region has the DNA TGCAGCGCTGCCAACACTGAAGCTTTCTTT.

This clonotype came up many times. The chain joins TRBV6-4 to TRBJ2-2, with D uncertain. V was shortened by 7 bases and J by 3 bases, with 9 bases between the two germline ends. Germline V gene data show CDR1 as MRHNA and CDR2 as SNTAGT. The CDR3 is 13 residues long. The DNA of the CDR3 is TGTGCCAGCACTCAGAAGGACACCGGGGAGCTGTTTTTT. It yields the protein CASTQKDTGELFF.

On this clonotype itself: Mismatch with germline at one junction end may stem from a read error. This chain connects TRBV5-6 to TRBJ2-5; 10 positions match TRBD2. CDR3 length: 16 residues. Germline V gene lookup returns CDR1 SGHDT and CDR2 YYEEEE. DNA of the CDR3: TGTCCCAGCAGCTTTGAGCTAGCGGGGGATACAGAGACCCAGTACTTC. Translating gives CPSSFELAGDTETQYF.

The chain is built from TRBV28 and TRBJ2-1; 8 bases map to TRBD1. V was clipped by 8 bases and J by 6 bases; unmatched bases: 6. Germline loops: CDR1 MDHEN, CDR2 SYDVKM. This CDR3 is 13 amino acids long. CDR3 loop: CASGDRGPNEQFF. DNA for the CDR3: TGTGCCAGCGGCGACAGGGGTCCCAATGAGCAGTTCTTC.

The V call is TRBV12-3 or TRBV12-4, the J call TRBJ1-4; unclear D gene. V lost 8 bases and J 4 bases, leaving 11 bases between the germline ends. This CDR3 has 13 residues. The CDR3 sequence is CASGSSLNEKLFF. The DNA of the CDR3 is TGTGCCAGCGGGAGCAGCCTTAATGAAAAACTGTTTTTT.

This clonotype was detected many times. The chain couples TRBV7-9 to TRBJ2-3, with D uncertain. V lost 1 base, J lost 3 bases, and 8 bases lay in between. This CDR3 is 14 amino acids long. Germline CDR1 is SEHNR and CDR2 is FQNEAQ (reference sequence). As DNA, the CDR3 is TGTGCCAGCAGCTTAGAATTCCAGACAGATACGCAGTATTTT. It specifies CASSLEFQTDTQYF.

There are a few counts of this clonotype. The rearrangement uses TRBV4-1 and TRBJ2-2; 7 positions match TRBD1. CDR3 size: 14 residues. V was pared by 3 bases and J by 6 bases, with 4 bases of the junction left unmatched. Germline V CDR1 and CDR2: MGHRA, YSYEKL. DNA for the CDR3: TGCGCCAGCAGCCACGACAGGGCGGCCGGGGAGCTGTTTTTT. This encodes CASSHDRAAGELFF.

Notes on this clonotype: A read error is possible here, since a much larger clone lies one base away. The chain uses TRBV20-1 and TRBJ2-7, with TRBD1 as a possible D gene (6 bases). The CDR3 runs to 15 residues. Germline V lookup: CDR1 DFQATT, CDR2 SNEGSKA (reference sequence). CDR3 in amino acids: CSATFPGQVRHEQCF. As DNA, the CDR3 is TGCAGTGCTACCTTCCCGGGACAAGTCCGCCACGAGCAGTGCTTC.